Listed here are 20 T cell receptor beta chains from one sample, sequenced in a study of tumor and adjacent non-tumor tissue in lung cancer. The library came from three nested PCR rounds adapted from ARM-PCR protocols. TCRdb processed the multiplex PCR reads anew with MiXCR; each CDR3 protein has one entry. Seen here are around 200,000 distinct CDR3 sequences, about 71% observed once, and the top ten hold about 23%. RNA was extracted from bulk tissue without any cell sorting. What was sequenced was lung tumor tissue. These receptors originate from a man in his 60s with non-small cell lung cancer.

The CDR3 loop reads CASSSGLGAYGYTF. The CDR3 region has the DNA TGTGCCAGCAGCTCAGGACTGGGGGCCTATGGCTACACCTTC. This sequence joins TRBV5-6 and TRBJ1-2, with TRBD1 as a possible D gene (6 bases). The germline V gene encodes CDR1 SGHDT and CDR2 YYEEEE. Between the trimmed V and J ends, which lost 3 bases and 4 bases, there was a span of 13 bases. The CDR3 loop spans 14 amino acids.

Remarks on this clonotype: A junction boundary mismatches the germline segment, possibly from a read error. CDR3 coding DNA: TGTGCCAGAAGCCCGACTAGCGGGAGGGCCGACAATGAGCATTTCTTC. This encodes CARSPTSGRADNEHFF. The chain joins TRBV4-2 to TRBJ2-1; 14 nucleotides line up with TRBD2. The length of the CDR3 is 16 residues. Germline CDR1 reads LGHNA; CDR2 reads YNFKEQ.

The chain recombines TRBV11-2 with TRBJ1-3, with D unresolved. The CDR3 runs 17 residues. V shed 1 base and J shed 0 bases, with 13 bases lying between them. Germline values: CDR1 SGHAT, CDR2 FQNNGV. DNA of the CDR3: TGTGCCAGCAGCTTAGGTTCCCTACCACACTCTGGAAACACCATATATTTT. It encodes CASSLGSLPHSGNTIYF.

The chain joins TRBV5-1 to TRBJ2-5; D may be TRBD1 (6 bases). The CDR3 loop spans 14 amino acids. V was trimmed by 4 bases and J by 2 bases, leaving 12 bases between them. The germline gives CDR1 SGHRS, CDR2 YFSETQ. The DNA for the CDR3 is TGCGCCAGCAGCCTAGGACAGATACAAGAGACCCAGTACTTC. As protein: CASSLGQIQETQYF. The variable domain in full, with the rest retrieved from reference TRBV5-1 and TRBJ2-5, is KAGVTQTPRYLIKTRGQQVTLSCSPISGHRSVSWYQQTPGQGLQFLFEYFSETQRNKGNFPGRFSGRQFSNSRSEMNVSTLELGDSALYLCASSLGQIQETQYFGPGTRLLVL.

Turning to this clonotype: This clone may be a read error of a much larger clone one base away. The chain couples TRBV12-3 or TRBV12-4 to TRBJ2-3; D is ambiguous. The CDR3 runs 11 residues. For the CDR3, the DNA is TGTGCCAACAGTCCGTATGATACGCAGTATTTT. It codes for CANSPYDTQYF.

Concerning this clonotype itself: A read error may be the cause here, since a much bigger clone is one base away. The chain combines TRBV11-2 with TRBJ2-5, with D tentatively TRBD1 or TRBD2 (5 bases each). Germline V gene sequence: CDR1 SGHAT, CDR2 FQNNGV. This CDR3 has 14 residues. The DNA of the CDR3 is TGTGCCAGCAGCCCCTCGGGACGTCAAGAGATCCAGTACTTC. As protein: CASSPSGRQEIQYF.

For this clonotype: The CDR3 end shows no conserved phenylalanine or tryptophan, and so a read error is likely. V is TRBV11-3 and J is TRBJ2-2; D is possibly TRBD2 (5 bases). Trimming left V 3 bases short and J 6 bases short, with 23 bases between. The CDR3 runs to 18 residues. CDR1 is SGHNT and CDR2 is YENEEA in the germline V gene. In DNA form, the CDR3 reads TGTGCCAGCAGCTTCCGGGGAACGGGTGGATACAGAGCCGGGGAGCTGTTTATT. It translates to CASSFRGTGGYRAGELFI.

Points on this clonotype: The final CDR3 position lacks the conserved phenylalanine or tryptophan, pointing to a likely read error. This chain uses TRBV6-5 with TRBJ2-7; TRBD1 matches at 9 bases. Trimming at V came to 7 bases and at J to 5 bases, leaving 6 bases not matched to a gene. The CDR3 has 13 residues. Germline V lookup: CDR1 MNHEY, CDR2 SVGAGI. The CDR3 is CASKGTGTNEQYL. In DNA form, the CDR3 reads TGTGCCAGCAAAGGGACAGGGACAAACGAGCAGTACCTC.

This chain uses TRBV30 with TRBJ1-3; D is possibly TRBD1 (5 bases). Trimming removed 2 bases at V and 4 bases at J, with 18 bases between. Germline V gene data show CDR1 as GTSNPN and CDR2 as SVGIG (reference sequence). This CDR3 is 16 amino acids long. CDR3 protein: CAWSPPGPLKGNTIYF. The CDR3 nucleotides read TGTGCCTGGAGTCCTCCGGGGCCCCTGAAAGGAAACACCATATATTTT.

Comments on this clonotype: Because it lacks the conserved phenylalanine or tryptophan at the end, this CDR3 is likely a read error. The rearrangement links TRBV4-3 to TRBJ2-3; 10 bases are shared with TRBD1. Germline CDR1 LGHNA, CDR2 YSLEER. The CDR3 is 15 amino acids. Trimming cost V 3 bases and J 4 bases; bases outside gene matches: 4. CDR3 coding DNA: TGCGCCAGCAGCCAGGGACAGGGGCAATCAGATACGCAGTATGTT. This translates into CASSQGQGQSDTQYV.

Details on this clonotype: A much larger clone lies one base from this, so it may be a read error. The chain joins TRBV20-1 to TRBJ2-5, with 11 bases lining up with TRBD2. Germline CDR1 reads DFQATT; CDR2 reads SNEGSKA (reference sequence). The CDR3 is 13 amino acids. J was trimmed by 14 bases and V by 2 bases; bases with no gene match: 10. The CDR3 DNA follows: TGCAGTGCTAGAAATACACTAGCGGGGGTCTTTTACTTC. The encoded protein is CSARNTLAGVFYF.

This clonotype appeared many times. CDR3 coding DNA: TGTGCCAGCACGAGGGGTTACGAGCAGTACTTC. Translation gives CASTRGYEQYF. The chain links TRBV7-8 to TRBJ2-7, with D perhaps being TRBD1 or TRBD2 (5 bases each). CDR1 and CDR2 (germline): SGHVS, FQNEAQ. Trimming took off 7 bases at V and 4 bases at J, with 8 bases between the two ends. The CDR3 is 11 amino acids.

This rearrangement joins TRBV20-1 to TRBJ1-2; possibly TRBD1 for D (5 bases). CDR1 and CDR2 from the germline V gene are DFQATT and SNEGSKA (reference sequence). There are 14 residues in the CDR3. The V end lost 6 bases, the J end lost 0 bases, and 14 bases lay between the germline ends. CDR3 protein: CSAEDIPPNYGYTF. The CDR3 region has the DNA TGCAGTGCAGAGGACATCCCCCCTAACTATGGCTACACCTTC.

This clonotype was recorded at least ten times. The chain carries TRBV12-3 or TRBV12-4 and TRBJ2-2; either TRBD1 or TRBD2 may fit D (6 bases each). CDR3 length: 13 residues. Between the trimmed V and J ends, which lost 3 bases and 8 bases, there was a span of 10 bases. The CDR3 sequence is CASSFQGTGELFF. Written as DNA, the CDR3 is TGTGCCAGCAGTTTCCAGGGGACTGGGGAGCTGTTTTTT.

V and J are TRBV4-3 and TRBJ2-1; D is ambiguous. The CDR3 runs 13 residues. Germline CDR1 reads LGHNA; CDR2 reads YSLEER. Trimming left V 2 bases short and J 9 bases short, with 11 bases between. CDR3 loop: CASSQKRRGEQFF. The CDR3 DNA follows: TGCGCCAGCAGCCAAAAGAGAAGAGGTGAGCAGTTCTTC.

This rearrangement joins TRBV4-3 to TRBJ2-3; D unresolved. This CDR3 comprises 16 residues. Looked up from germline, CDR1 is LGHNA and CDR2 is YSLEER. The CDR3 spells CANSQDRAPSIDTQYF. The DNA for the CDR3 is TGCGCTAACAGCCAAGATAGGGCCCCTTCCATAGATACGCAGTATTTT.

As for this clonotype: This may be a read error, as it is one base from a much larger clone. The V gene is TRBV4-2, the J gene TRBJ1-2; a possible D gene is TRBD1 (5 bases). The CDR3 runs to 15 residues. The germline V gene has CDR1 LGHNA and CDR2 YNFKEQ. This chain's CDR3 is CASSHRGRVGYGYIF. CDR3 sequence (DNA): TGTGCCAGCAGCCATCGGGGCCGGGTTGGGTATGGCTACATCTTC.

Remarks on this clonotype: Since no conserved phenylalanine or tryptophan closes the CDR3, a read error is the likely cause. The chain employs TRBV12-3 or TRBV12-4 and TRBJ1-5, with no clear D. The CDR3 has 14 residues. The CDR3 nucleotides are TGTGCCAGCAGTTTTCTGGGCTTCATTCAGCACCAGCATGTT. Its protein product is CASSFLGFIQHQHV.

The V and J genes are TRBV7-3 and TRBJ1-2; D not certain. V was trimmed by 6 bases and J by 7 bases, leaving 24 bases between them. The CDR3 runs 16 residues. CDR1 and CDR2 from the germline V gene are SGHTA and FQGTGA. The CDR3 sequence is CASSPTAGRGRAGYTF. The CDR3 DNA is TGTGCCAGCAGTCCCACCGCGGGTCGAGGACGGGCTGGCTACACCTTC.

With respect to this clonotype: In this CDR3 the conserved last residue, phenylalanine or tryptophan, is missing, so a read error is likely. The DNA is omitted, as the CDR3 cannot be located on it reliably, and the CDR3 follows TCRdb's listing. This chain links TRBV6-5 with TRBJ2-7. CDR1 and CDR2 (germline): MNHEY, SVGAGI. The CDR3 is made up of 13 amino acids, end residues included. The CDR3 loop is CASSNKESLRAVL.